This TCR beta chain was found in a study of T cells after yellow fever vaccination. J lost 1 base, V lost 6 bases, and 4 bases had no gene match. CDR1 and CDR2 from the germline V gene are LNHDA and SQIVND (reference sequence). The CDR3 loop spans 15 amino acids. In this sample, this clonotype turned up many times. A universal primer site and UMIs were added as TCR cDNA was made by 5'RACE template switching. TCRdb reanalysed the 5' RACE reads using MiXCR and keeps one entry per CDR3 protein. The top ten hold under 0.7% of the sample, which has 110,000 to 150,000 distinct CDR3 sequences, under 8% seen once.

The source was CD4+ T cells sorted from PBMCs, collected 10 days after the yellow fever booster vaccination. The receptor comes from a young man who received the YFV17D yellow fever vaccine. This chain joins TRBV19 and TRBJ2-1, with 9 bases that match TRBD2. Here the CDR3 DNA reads TGTGCCAGTAGCGGAACTAGCGGGTCCTACAATGAGCAGTTCTTC. It translates to CASSGTSGSYNEQFF.